This T cell receptor beta chain originates from a study of T-cell memory formation after mild COVID-19. General study findings and limits: Among clones peaking at day 37 in the second wave, SARS-CoV-2 specificity remained unconfirmed. The study detected some responding clones in pre-infection memory, suggesting cross-reactive memory joined. A second wave expanding day 15 to 37 was CD4+-biased; contracting clones were balanced. Those CD4+ clones that contracted were mainly in CM and EM (CD8+ ones in EMRA).

Comment on this clonotype: Its antigen is not known.

One entry per CDR3 protein results from TCRdb running MiXCR on the 5' RACE reads. The sample has 350,000 to 500,000 distinct CDR3 sequences, roughly 18% seen once. V shed 4 bases, J shed 1 base, and the junction held 8 bases outside the gene matches. CDR1 and CDR2 from the germline V gene are SGHTA and FQGNSA. This CDR3 is built from 16 residues. Material for sequencing was PBMCs or a T cell subset sorted from them (not recorded which). J is TRBJ2-3 and V is TRBV7-2, with 7 bases that match TRBD1. This receptor was obtained from a man between 18 and 35 years old who had mild COVID-19 (a few samples of this study predate the infection). Cell type and time point are not known. The CDR3 DNA reads TGTGCCAGCAGCTCCTACAGGGGAGTGGGCACAGATACGCAGTATTTT. Translated: CASSSYRGVGTDTQYF.